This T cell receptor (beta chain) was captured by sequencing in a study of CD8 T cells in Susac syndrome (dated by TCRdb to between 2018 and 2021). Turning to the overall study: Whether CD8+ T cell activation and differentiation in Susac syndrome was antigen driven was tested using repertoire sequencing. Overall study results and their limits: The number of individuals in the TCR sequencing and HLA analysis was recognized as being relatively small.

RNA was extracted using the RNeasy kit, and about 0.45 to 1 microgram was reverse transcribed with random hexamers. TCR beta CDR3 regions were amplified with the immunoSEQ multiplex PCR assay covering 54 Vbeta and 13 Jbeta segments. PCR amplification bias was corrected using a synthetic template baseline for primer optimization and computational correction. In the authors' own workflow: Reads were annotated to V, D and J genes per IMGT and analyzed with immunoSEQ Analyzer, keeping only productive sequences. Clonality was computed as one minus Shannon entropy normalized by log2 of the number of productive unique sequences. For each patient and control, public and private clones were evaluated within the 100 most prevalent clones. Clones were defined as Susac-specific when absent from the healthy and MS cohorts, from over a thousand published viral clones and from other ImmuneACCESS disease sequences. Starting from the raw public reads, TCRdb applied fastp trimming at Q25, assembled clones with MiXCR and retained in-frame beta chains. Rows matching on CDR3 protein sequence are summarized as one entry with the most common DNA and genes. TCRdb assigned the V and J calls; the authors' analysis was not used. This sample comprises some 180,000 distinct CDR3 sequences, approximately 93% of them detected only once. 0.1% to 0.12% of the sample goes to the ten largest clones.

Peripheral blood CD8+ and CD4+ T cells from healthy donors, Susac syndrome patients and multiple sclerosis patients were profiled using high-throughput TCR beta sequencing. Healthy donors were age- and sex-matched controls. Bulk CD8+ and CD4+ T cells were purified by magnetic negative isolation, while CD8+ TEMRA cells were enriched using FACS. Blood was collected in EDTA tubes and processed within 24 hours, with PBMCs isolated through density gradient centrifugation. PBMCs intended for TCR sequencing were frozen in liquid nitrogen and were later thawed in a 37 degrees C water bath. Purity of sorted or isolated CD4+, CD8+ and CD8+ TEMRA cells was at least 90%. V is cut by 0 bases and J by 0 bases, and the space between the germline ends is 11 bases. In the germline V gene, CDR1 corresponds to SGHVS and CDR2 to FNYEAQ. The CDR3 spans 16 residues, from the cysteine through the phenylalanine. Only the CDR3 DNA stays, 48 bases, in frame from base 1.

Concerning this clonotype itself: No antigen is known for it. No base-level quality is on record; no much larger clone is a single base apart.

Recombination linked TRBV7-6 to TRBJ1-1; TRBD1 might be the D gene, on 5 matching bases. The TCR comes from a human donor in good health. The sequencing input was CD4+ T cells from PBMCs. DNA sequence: TGTGCCAGCAGCTTAGCGCTCGGGGGAGTGAACACTGAAGCTTTCTTT. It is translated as CASSLALGGVNTEAFF.